This T cell receptor (beta chain) was profiled in a study of cytomegalovirus exposure and HLA in healthy donors. V shed 2 bases and J 6 bases; nucleotides not matched to a gene: 3. The CDR3 spans 13 residues. CDR1 is SGDLS, CDR2 YYNGEE, per germline. PCR involved 60 Vbeta and 13 Jbeta primers. Here immunoSEQ multiplex PCR was the method, and the copy in TCRdb shows in-frame clones only, minus some. The sample holds around 120,000 clones, roughly 9.9% seen once. Source material: PBMCs. The receptor's source is a man aged 25 to 40 in good health and CMV-seronegative. The gene calls are TRBV9 and TRBJ2-3, with 7 bases fitting TRBD1. CDR3 residues: CASSVRTGDTQYF. The CDR3 nucleotides are TGTGCCAGCAGCGTCCGGACAGGCGATACGCAGTATTTT.